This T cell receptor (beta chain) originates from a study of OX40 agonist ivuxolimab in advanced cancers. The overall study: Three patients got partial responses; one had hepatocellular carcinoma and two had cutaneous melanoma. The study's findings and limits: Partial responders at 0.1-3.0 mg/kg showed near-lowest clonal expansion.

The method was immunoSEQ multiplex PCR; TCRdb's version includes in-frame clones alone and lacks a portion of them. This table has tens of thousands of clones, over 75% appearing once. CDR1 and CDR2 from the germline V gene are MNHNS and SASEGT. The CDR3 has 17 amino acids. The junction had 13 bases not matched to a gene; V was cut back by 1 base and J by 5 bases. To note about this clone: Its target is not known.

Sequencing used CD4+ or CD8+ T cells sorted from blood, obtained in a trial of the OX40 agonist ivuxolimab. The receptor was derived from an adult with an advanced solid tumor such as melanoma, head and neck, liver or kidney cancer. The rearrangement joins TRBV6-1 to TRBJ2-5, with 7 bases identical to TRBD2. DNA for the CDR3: TGTGCCAGCAGTGAAGGAATGGTCGGGGGGAGGGTGGAGACCCAGTACTTC. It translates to CASSEGMVGGRVETQYF.